This record looks at one TCR beta chain sequence and its context. With V trimmed by 8 bases and J by 7 bases, 3 bases remained unmatched. The germline V gene has CDR1 MNHEY and CDR2 SVGAGI. The CDR3 contains 12 residues. Sequencing used immunoSEQ multiplex PCR; TCRdb keeps in-frame clones, though not all of them. This repertoire shows approximately 190,000 clones, about 86% found once; its top ten account for approximately 15%. This sample is part of a study of blood T cell repertoires in COVID-19. Study as a whole: Samples came from the United States, Italy and Spain, spanning acute and convalescent COVID-19. T cells, B-cell-depleted T cells, or PBMCs supplied cDNA or gDNA.

The sequenced sample was peripheral blood. The receptor was isolated from a man younger than 45 with active or convalescent COVID-19. J is TRBJ2-1 and V is TRBV6-5, with TRBD2 matching 9 bases. CDR3 in DNA: TGTGCCAGCCGCGGGGGGGCAAATGAGCAGTTCTTC. Its protein is CASRGGANEQFF.